This T cell receptor beta chain was observed in a study of T cells in Graves' hyperthyroidism and ophthalmopathy. This CDR3 spans 14 amino acids. Trimming stripped 2 bases from V and 4 bases from J, with 11 bases between. Germline V gives CDR1 MNHEY, CDR2 SVGAGI. This clonotype showed up just a few times. Its specificity is not known. General study points: Most expanded thyroid clonotypes above 0.001 also appeared in blood.

The authors deemed Graves' hyperthyroidism stable absent ophthalmopathy progression within 18 months. Patients showing uncontrolled infection, other autoimmune disease, pregnancy or lactation were ineligible. Fresh peripheral blood, roughly 10 ml, was the source of the PBMCs. Amplification targeted TCR beta CDR3 regions from RNA transcripts. Using the HTBI primer set, a first-round RT-PCR was run on the TCR CDR3. TCRdb re-derived calls from the multiplex PCR reads in MiXCR, one entry per CDR3 protein. The table shows over 650,000 distinct CDR3 sequences, with 16% occurring only once. The V gene is TRBV6-5, the J gene TRBJ1-2; tentative D call: TRBD1 (6 bases). The sequenced sample was blood. The clonotype originates from a man younger than 35 with Graves' hyperthyroidism. The CDR3 coding sequence is TGTGCCAGCAGTTACATCCCAGGGGCCTATGGCTACACCTTC. Its translation is CASSYIPGAYGYTF.